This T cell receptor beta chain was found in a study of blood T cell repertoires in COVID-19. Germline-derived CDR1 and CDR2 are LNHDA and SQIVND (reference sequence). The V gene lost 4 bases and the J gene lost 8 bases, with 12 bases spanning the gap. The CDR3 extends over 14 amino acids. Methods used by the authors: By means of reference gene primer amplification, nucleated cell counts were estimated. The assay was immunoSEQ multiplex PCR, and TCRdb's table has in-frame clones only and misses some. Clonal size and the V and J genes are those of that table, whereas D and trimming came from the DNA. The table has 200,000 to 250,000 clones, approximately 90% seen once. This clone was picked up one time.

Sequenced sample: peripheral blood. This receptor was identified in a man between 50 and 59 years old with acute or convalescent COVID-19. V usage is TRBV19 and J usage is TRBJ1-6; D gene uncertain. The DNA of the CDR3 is TGTGCCAGTAGTACGCGGGATCCTTATTCACCCCTCCACTTT. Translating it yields CASSTRDPYSPLHF.